A single sample gave rise to the 15 T cell receptor beta chains below, sequenced in a study of PD-1 blockade in classical Hodgkin lymphoma. Time point of the sample: cycle 4 day 1 (C4D1), after 5 to 7 weeks of nivolumab. All the patients suffered relapse after autologous stem cell transplantation, and brentuximab vedotin exposure differed. Investigators isolated CD4+ T cells from thawed PBMCs through magnetic negative selection. The repertoire was sequenced with immunoSEQ multiplex PCR; TCRdb's copy has only in-frame clones and lacks some. Among tens of thousands of clones listed, approximately 86% were seen once. The source was CD4+ T cells from blood, collected before the fourth cycle of nivolumab. All receptors come from a human donor with classical Hodgkin lymphoma.

V and J are TRBV21-1 and TRBJ1-5. TRBV21-1 has pseudogene status. The CDR3 is 14 amino acids. CDR3 loop: CASVSSGNNQPQHF. As DNA, the CDR3 is TGTGCCAGCGTGTCAAGCGGAAACAATCAGCCCCAGCATTTT.

The chain has TRBV7-9 and TRBJ2-7, with D unresolved. This CDR3 region has 14 residues. The ends were cut back, 3 bases at V and 4 bases at J, with 13 bases in the middle. CDR1 is SEHNR and CDR2 is FQNEAQ in the germline V gene (reference sequence). CDR3 sequence (DNA): TGTGCCAGCAGCTTTCATAACTCCTTATACGAGCAGTACTTC. This translates into CASSFHNSLYEQYF.

V usage is TRBV2 and J usage is TRBJ1-1; D perhaps matches TRBD1 (5 bases). The CDR3 totals 13 residues. Germline assignment: CDR1 SNHLY and CDR2 FYNNEI. V lost 4 bases and J 1 base, leaving 7 bases between the germline ends. CDR3 DNA: TGTGCCAGCAGTGCAGGGCAGAACACTGAAGCTTTCTTT. Its protein product is CASSAGQNTEAFF.

V and J are TRBV11-3 and TRBJ1-3; no clear D gene. The CDR3 has 13 residues. V lost 2 bases, J lost 0 bases, and 2 bases lay in between. The germline gives CDR1 SGHNT, CDR2 YENEEA. CDR3 DNA: TGTGCCAGCAGCTTATACTCTGGAAACACCATATATTTT. It encodes CASSLYSGNTIYF.

This clone was seen a single time. V and J are TRBV5-4 and TRBJ2-1; a possible D gene is TRBD1 (5 bases). Between the trimmed V and J ends, which lost 0 bases and 8 bases, there was a span of 15 bases. In germline, CDR1 is SGHNT, CDR2 YYREEE (reference sequence). The CDR3 sequence is 15 residues long. The CDR3 loop reads CASSLATGASDEQFF. In nucleotides, the CDR3 is TGTGCCAGCAGCTTGGCTACTGGGGCATCTGATGAGCAGTTCTTC.

This chain connects TRBV10-3 to TRBJ2-1; D remains ambiguous. CDR1 ENHRY and CDR2 SYGVKD come from the germline V gene. This CDR3 spans 12 amino acids. Deletions cut 10 bases from V and 6 bases from J, with 13 bases between. The CDR3 bases are TGTGCCACCATTGATAGATTCAATGAGCAGTTCTTC. Amino acid sequence: CATIDRFNEQFF.

This rearrangement joins TRBV6-5 to TRBJ1-6; D is ambiguous. Germline lookup yields CDR1 MNHEY and CDR2 SVGAGI. Trimming took off 2 bases at V and 9 bases at J, with 14 bases between the two ends. CDR3 size: 15 residues. The CDR3 loop reads CASSYTTYEFSPLHF. In nucleotides, the CDR3 is TGTGCCAGCAGTTACACTACCTACGAGTTTTCACCCCTCCACTTT.

J is TRBJ1-2 and V is TRBV6-5, with D uncertain. The V gene lost 6 bases and the J gene lost 7 bases, with 15 bases spanning the gap. CDR3 size: 13 residues. Germline loops: CDR1 MNHEY, CDR2 SVGAGI. The CDR3 DNA follows: TGTGCCAGCAGCCCCTACAAGGGAATTGGCTACACCTTC. Its protein product is CASSPYKGIGYTF.

This chain joins TRBV7-9 and TRBJ2-3, with D possibly being TRBD2 (6 bases). With 3 bases removed from V and 0 bases from J, the gap between germline ends came to 10 bases. Germline CDR1 SEHNR, CDR2 FQNEAQ (reference sequence). The CDR3 covers 15 residues. The CDR3 sequence: CASSFSSGSTDTQYF. The DNA of the CDR3 is TGTGCCAGCAGCTTCAGTAGCGGAAGCACAGATACGCAGTATTTT.

This sequence joins TRBV6-1 and TRBJ1-1, with a possible D match to TRBD1 (5 bases). This CDR3 has 17 amino acids. Germline CDR1 and CDR2: MNHNS and SASEGT. V gave up 4 bases and J gave up 1 base, with 19 bases separating them. DNA for the CDR3: TGTGCCAGCAGTGCTTCCCCGTGGGGCGTCGCGAACACTGAAGCTTTCTTT. Translation gives CASSASPWGVANTEAFF.

V and J are TRBV7-9 and TRBJ1-5, with unresolved D. V shed 5 bases and J shed 2 bases, with 10 bases lying between them. CDR1 is SEHNR and CDR2 is FQNEAQ in the germline V gene (reference sequence). The CDR3 runs 14 residues. DNA for the CDR3: TGTGCCAGCAGCCAAGGGATCGGCAATCAGCCCCAGCATTTT. It encodes CASSQGIGNQPQHF.

This CDR3 reads CASSLAGALYNEQFF. Written as DNA, the CDR3 is TGTGCCAGCAGTTTAGCGGGGGCCCTCTACAATGAGCAGTTCTTC. J is TRBJ2-1 and V is TRBV6-6, with TRBD2 matching 9 bases. V trimming: 4 bases; J trimming: 3 bases; junction bases outside the gene matches: 4. The CDR3 runs to 15 residues. Germline lookup yields CDR1 MNHNY and CDR2 SVGAGI (reference sequence).

The rearrangement uses TRBV7-9 and TRBJ2-4; TRBD1 agrees at 11 bases. The CDR3 length is 15 residues. The V segment lost 3 bases and the J segment 8 bases; nucleotides outside the gene matches: 6. CDR1 SEHNR and CDR2 FQNEAQ come from the germline V gene (reference sequence). This CDR3 is CASSFGDRGRDIQYF. In DNA, the CDR3 is TGTGCCAGCAGCTTTGGGGACAGGGGGAGGGACATTCAGTACTTC.

This chain joins TRBV14 and TRBJ2-7; 7 positions agree with TRBD2. The CDR3 extends over 14 amino acids. After removal of 4 bases from V and 0 bases from J, the junction contained 3 bases not matched to a gene. Germline values: CDR1 SGHDN, CDR2 FVKESK. The CDR3 protein is CASSPWTSSYEQYF. The CDR3 DNA follows: TGTGCCAGCAGCCCCTGGACTAGCTCCTACGAGCAGTACTTC.

This clone has only one observation. The rearrangement uses TRBV9 and TRBJ2-6; D is unresolved. V was shortened by 5 bases and J by 0 bases, with 3 bases between the two germline ends. CDR1 and CDR2 (germline): SGDLS, YYNGEE. This CDR3 has 13 amino acids. As DNA, the CDR3 is TGTGCCAGCAGGAACTCTGGGGCCAACGTCCTGACTTTC. Translated: CASRNSGANVLTF.